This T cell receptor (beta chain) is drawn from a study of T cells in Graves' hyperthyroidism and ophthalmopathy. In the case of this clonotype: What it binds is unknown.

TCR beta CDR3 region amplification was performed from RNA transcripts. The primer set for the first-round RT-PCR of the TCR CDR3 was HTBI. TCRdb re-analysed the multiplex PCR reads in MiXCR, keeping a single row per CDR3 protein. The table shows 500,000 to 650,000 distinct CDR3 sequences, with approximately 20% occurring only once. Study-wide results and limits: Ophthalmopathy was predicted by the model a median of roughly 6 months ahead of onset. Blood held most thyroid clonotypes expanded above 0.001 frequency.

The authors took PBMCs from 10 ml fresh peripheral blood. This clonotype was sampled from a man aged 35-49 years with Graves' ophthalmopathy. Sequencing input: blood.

The CDR3 DNA reads as TGCGCCAGCAGCAATGTGGGGGGCCCTGAAGCTTTCTTT. Translating gives CASSNVGGPEAFF. The chain recombines TRBV10-2 with TRBJ1-1; perhaps TRBD1 as D (6 bases). Germline CDR1 is WSHSY and CDR2 is SAAADI. V was pared by 6 bases and J by 6 bases, with 14 bases between. This CDR3 region has 13 residues.